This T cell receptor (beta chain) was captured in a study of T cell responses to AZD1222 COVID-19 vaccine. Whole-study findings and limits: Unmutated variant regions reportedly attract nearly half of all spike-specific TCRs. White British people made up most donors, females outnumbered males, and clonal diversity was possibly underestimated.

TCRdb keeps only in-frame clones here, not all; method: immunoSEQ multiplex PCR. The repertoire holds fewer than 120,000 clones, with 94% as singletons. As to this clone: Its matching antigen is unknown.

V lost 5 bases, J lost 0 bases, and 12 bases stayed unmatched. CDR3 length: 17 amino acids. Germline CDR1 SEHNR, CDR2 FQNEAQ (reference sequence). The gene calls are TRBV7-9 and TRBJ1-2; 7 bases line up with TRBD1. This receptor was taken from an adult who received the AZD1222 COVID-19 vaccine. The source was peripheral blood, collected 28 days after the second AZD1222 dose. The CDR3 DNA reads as TGTGCCAGCAGCCTTCTCCGGGACAGTAATACTAACTATGGCTACACCTTC. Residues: CASSLLRDSNTNYGYTF. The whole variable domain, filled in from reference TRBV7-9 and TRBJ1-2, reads DTGVSQNPRHKITKRGQNVTFRCDPISEHNRLYWYRQTLGQGPEFLTYFQNEAQLEKSRLLSDRFSAERPKGSFSTLEIQRTEQGDSAMYLCASSLLRDSNTNYGYTFGSGTRLTVV.